A selection of T cell receptor beta chains follows, all from one sample in a study of spatial heterogeneity in lung cancer. TCRdb analysed the 5' RACE reads with MiXCR anew, one entry per CDR3 protein. Of some 10,000 distinct CDR3 sequences listed, around 23% are singletons. The sample here was PBMCs, taken at follow-up. These receptors came from a male donor with early-stage non-small cell lung cancer. CDR3s include the opening cysteine and the closing phenylalanine or tryptophan. The D gene is left open where the match is weak. Clone sizes are given selectively: once, few, many, or a class where the clone is expanded.

TRBV6-2/TRBV6-3	TRBJ2-7	.	many	CASRYNGGDEQYF	TGTGCCAGCAGATACAACGGAGGGGACGAGCAGTACTTC
TRBV2	TRBJ1-1	.	many	CASSVLPGAAEAFF	TGTGCCAGCAGTGTCCTACCAGGGGCCGCTGAAGCTTTCTTT
TRBV7-2	TRBJ1-4	.	many	CASSPQVREKLFF	TGTGCCAGCAGCCCACAGGTTCGCGAAAAACTGTTTTTT
TRBV5-1	TRBJ1-4	.	medium-sized	CASSFQGPANEKLFF	TGCGCCAGCAGCTTCCAGGGGCCGGCTAATGAAAAACTGTTTTTT
TRBV7-2	TRBJ2-7	.	.	CATLEESGSYEQYF	TGTGCCACCCTTGAAGAGTCCGGGAGCTACGAGCAGTACTTC
TRBV6-2/TRBV6-3	TRBJ1-5	.	.	CASSPGHPNQPQHF	TGTGCCAGCAGCCCCGGACATCCCAATCAGCCCCAGCATTTT
TRBV30	TRBJ1-4	.	many	CAWSVSWEKLFF	TGTGCCTGGAGTGTAAGTTGGGAAAAACTGTTTTTT
TRBV15	TRBJ2-7	.	many	CATSPTSGGLYEQYF	TGTGCCACCAGCCCCACCAGTGGGGGGCTCTACGAGCAGTACTTC
TRBV10-3	TRBJ1-5	.	many	CAISEGRGSNQPQHF	TGTGCCATCAGTGAGGGCCGGGGGAGCAATCAGCCCCAGCATTTT
TRBV29-1	TRBJ2-7	.	.	CSVSGRAYEQYF	TGCAGCGTGTCCGGGAGAGCCTACGAGCAGTACTTC
TRBV3-1	TRBJ2-1	.	.	CASSQVSAHPYNEQFF	TGTGCCAGCAGCCAAGTGTCCGCTCATCCCTACAATGAGCAGTTCTTC
TRBV24-1	TRBJ2-5	.	many	CATSDRTFQETQYF	TGTGCCACCAGTGACCGGACCTTCCAAGAGACCCAGTACTTC
TRBV7-2	TRBJ2-5	.	few	CASQAGGAQETQYF	TGTGCCAGCCAGGCAGGGGGGGCACAAGAGACCCAGTACTTC
TRBV10-3	TRBJ1-3	.	many	CAISADRSSGNTIYF	TGTGCCATCAGTGCCGACAGGAGCTCTGGAAACACCATATATTTT
TRBV9	TRBJ2-3	.	many	CASSPRGGGTDTQYF	TGTGCCAGCAGCCCTCGGGGTGGGGGAACAGATACGCAGTATTTT
TRBV20-1	TRBJ2-5	.	.	CSARVPPGAETQYF	TGCAGTGCTAGAGTGCCACCCGGGGCCGAGACCCAGTACTTC
TRBV7-4	TRBJ1-1	TRBD1	few	CASSLTGVGTEAFF	TGTGCCAGCAGCTTAACAGGGGTGGGCACTGAAGCTTTCTTT
TRBV13	TRBJ2-1	.	.	CASSSNFFNEQFF	TGTGCCAGCAGCTCGAATTTCTTCAATGAGCAGTTCTTC
TRBV12-3/TRBV12-4	TRBJ1-1	.	once	CASTLTASNTEAFF	TGTGCCAGCACCCTGACAGCCTCGAACACTGAAGCTTTCTTT
TRBV27	TRBJ1-5	.	few	CASSLNSGGQPQHF	TGTGCCAGCAGTTTAAATTCGGGGGGACAGCCCCAGCATTTT